The rows below give T cell receptor beta chains drawn from one sample of a study of blood T cells in healthy people across ages. TCRdb called the 5' RACE reads again in MiXCR, with one record for every CDR3 protein. The sample yields around 790,000 distinct CDR3 sequences, approximately 44% seen once. Sequencing input: blood. The receptor source for this set is a man in his sixties in good health. Each CDR3 is given with its conserved first and last residue. The D gene is left open where the match is weak. Expanded clones are given a class, and other clones once, few, many or no size at all.

V gene	clone size	D gene	J gene	CDR3 protein	CDR3 DNA
TRBV25-1	.	.	TRBJ2-3	CASAGTLSTDTQYF	TGTGCCAGCGCAGGGACATTGAGCACAGATACGCAGTATTTT
TRBV10-3	few	TRBD1	TRBJ2-7	CAISVDRGAYEQYF	TGTGCCATCAGTGTTGACAGGGGGGCCTACGAGCAGTACTTC
TRBV20-1	.	.	TRBJ2-1	CSARGRAEQLF	TGCAGTGCTAGAGGCAGGGCAGAGCAGTTATTC
TRBV29-1	.	.	TRBJ1-5	CSADSGPGQPQHF	TGCAGCGCCGACTCGGGCCCTGGCCAGCCCCAGCATTTT
TRBV29-1	many	TRBD1	TRBJ2-7	CSHRGLADEQYF	TGCAGCCACAGGGGCTTGGCTGACGAGCAGTACTTC
TRBV6-2/TRBV6-3	many	TRBD1	TRBJ2-7	CASSLGGAGGLEQYF	TGTGCCAGCAGCCTCGGAGGGGCAGGGGGCCTCGAGCAGTACTTC
TRBV6-2/TRBV6-3	.	.	TRBJ1-6	CASRVPGTVPLPLHF	TGTGCCAGCAGAGTCCCAGGGACGGTTCCTTTACCCCTCCACTTT
TRBV29-1	few	.	TRBJ2-5	CSVEGTRGVGETQYF	TGCAGCGTTGAAGGGACGAGGGGGGTAGGGGAGACCCAGTACTTC
TRBV12-3/TRBV12-4	few	TRBD1	TRBJ1-5	CASSLGPGGLGQPQHF	TGTGCCAGCAGTTTAGGTCCAGGGGGGTTGGGTCAGCCCCAGCATTTT
TRBV14	.	.	TRBJ2-3	CASSAKSGSWDTQYF	TGTGCCAGCAGCGCCAAGAGCGGGTCCTGGGATACGCAGTATTTT
TRBV5-6	.	.	TRBJ2-1	CASSFATTMDEQFF	TGTGCCAGCAGCTTTGCCACTACGATGGATGAGCAGTTCTTC